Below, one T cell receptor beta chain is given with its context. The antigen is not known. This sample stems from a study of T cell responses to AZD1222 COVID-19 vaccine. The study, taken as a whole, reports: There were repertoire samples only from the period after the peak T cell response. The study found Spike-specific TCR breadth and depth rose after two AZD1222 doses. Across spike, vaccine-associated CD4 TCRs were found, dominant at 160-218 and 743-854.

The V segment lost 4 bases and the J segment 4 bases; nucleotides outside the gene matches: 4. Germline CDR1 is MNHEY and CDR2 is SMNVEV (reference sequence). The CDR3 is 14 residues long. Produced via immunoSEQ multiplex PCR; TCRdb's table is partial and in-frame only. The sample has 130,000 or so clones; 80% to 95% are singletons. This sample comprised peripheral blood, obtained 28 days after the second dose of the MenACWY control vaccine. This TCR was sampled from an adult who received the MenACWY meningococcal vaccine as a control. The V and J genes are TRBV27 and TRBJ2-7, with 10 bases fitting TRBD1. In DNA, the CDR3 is TGTGCCAGCAGTTCAGGGACAGGGGATTACGAGCAGTACTTC. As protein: CASSSGTGDYEQYF.